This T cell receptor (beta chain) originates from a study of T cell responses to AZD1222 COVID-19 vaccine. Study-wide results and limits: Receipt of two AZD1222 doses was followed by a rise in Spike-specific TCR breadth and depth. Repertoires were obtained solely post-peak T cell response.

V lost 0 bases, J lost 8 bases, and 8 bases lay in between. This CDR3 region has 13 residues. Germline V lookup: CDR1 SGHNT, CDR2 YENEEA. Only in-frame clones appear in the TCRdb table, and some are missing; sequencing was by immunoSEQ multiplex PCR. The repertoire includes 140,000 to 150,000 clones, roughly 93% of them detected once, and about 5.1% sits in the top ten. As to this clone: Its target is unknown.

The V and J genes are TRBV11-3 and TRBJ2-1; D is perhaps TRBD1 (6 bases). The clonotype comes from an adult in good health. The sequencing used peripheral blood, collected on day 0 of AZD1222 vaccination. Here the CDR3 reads CASSLEAGDEQFF. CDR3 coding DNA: TGTGCCAGCAGCTTAGAGGCAGGGGATGAGCAGTTCTTC.